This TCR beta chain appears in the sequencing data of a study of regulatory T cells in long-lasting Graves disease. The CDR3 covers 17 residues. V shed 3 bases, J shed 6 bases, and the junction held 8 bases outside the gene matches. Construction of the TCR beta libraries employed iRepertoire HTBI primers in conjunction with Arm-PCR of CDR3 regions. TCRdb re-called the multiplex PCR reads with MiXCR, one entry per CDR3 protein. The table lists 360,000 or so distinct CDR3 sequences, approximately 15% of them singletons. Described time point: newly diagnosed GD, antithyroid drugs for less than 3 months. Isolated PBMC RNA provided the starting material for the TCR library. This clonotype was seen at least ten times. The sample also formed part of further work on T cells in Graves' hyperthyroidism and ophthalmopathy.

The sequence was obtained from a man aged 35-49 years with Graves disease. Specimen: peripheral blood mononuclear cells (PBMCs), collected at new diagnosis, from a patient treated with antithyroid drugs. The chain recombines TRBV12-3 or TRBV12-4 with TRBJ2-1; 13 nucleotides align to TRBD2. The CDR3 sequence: CASSLGLAGIGGNEQFF. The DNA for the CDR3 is TGTGCCAGCAGTTTGGGACTAGCGGGGATCGGGGGCAATGAGCAGTTCTTC.